The 15 T cell receptor beta chains reported below all come from one sample, sequenced in a study of T cell changes during pregnancy in multiple sclerosis. The method was immunoSEQ multiplex PCR; TCRdb's version includes in-frame clones alone and lacks a portion of them. The data contain roughly 41,000 clones, 90% to 95% of them seen just once; the ten biggest clones take up 5.5% to 8%. The specimen was CD8+ T cells from peripheral blood mononuclear cells, collected in the third trimester of pregnancy. The receptors shown here come from a female donor with multiple sclerosis, enrolled in a pregnancy study.

The CDR3 region has the DNA TGTGCCAGCAGTCCACAGGGGTATTCAACTGAAGCTTTCTTT. Amino acids: CASSPQGYSTEAFF. This chain links TRBV6-5 with TRBJ1-1; 7 bases are shared with TRBD1. The CDR3 consists of 14 residues. V gave up 5 bases and J gave up 5 bases; unmatched junction bases: 8. Germline V lookup: CDR1 MNHEY, CDR2 SVGAGI.

The V gene is TRBV11-2, the J gene TRBJ2-3; no clear D gene. The CDR3 length is 11 residues. The V end lost 2 bases, the J end lost 6 bases, and 3 bases lay between the germline ends. CDR1 and CDR2 from the germline V gene are SGHAT and FQNNGV. This CDR3 reads CASSLQDTQYF. CDR3 DNA sequence: TGTGCCAGCAGCTTACAGGATACGCAGTATTTT. The full variable domain, with the rest looked up from reference TRBV11-2 and TRBJ2-3, is EAGVAQSPRYKIIEKRQSVAFWCNPISGHATLYWYQQILGQGPKLLIQFQNNGVVDDSQLPKDRFSAERLKGVDSTLKIQPAKLEDSAVYLCASSLQDTQYFGPGTRLTVL.

This clone has only one observation. The chain carries TRBV19 and TRBJ2-1, with D maybe TRBD1 (5 bases). CDR1 and CDR2 (germline): LNHDA, SQIVND (reference sequence). The V and J ends lost 3 bases and 3 bases respectively, with 6 bases between them. This CDR3 has 13 residues. CDR3 DNA sequence: TGTGCCAGTAGTATTGACAGCTACAATGAGCAGTTCTTC. Its protein product is CASSIDSYNEQFF.

The rearrangement joins TRBV27 to TRBJ1-4, with a weak D call TRBD1 (6 bases). The CDR3 consists of 15 residues. The ends were cut back, 5 bases at V and 6 bases at J, with 16 bases in the middle. CDR1 MNHEY and CDR2 SMNVEV come from the germline V gene (reference sequence). The CDR3 nucleotides are TGTGCCAGCAGTCTATTGTCGGACAGTGATGAAAAACTGTTTTTT. Translation gives CASSLLSDSDEKLFF.

The V gene is TRBV6-5, the J gene TRBJ2-3; 10 bases are a match to TRBD2. V dropped 5 bases and J dropped 2; count of bases not matched to a gene: 1. The V gene's germline CDR1 is MNHEY and CDR2 SVGAGI. The CDR3 length is 14 residues. CDR3 sequence: CASSGLAATDTQYF. CDR3 sequence (DNA): TGTGCCAGCAGTGGACTAGCGGCCACAGATACGCAGTATTTT.

The V and J genes are TRBV7-6 and TRBJ1-1; maybe TRBD1 (5 bases). V dropped 5 bases and J dropped 3 bases, with 10 bases sitting between them. CDR1 and CDR2 from the germline V gene are SGHVS and FNYEAQ. The CDR3 consists of 13 residues. The CDR3 sequence is CASSIDSYTEAFF. CDR3 bases: TGTGCCAGCAGCATAGACAGTTACACTGAAGCTTTCTTT.

The chain carries TRBV7-8 and TRBJ2-2; maybe TRBD2 (5 bases). The V gene's germline CDR1 is SGHVS and CDR2 FQNEAQ. V lost 3 bases, J lost 3 bases, and 11 bases lay in between. The CDR3 runs 15 residues. CDR3 residues: CASSLAEEDTGELFF. CDR3 coding DNA: TGTGCCAGCAGCTTGGCGGAGGAGGACACCGGGGAGCTGTTTTTT.

The chain employs TRBV4-2 and TRBJ1-5; 12 nucleotides align to TRBD1. Germline assignment: CDR1 LGHNA and CDR2 YNFKEQ. The V gene end was trimmed by 0 bases and the J gene end by 2 bases; junction bases not matched to a gene: 5. The CDR3 has 18 amino acids. In nucleotides, the CDR3 is TGTGCCAGCAGCCAAGAGGGACAGGGGGCCGAGGGCAATCAGCCCCAGCATTTT. Amino acid sequence: CASSQEGQGAEGNQPQHF.

The V and J genes are TRBV19 and TRBJ2-7; tentatively, D is TRBD1 (6 bases). The V gene's germline CDR1 is LNHDA and CDR2 SQIVND (reference sequence). V was pared by 3 bases and J by 3 bases, with 15 bases between. The CDR3 consists of 15 residues. CDR3 sequence reads: CASSISQGPNYEQYF. The CDR3 DNA reads as TGTGCCAGTAGTATTTCTCAGGGGCCTAACTACGAGCAGTACTTC.

This chain connects TRBV7-3 to TRBJ2-5; 10 bases are shared with TRBD1. J gave up 5 bases and V 6 bases, and 9 bases lay outside the gene matches. Germline V gives CDR1 SGHTA, CDR2 FQGTGA. The CDR3 totals 15 residues. The CDR3 reads CASSWTGGSSETQYF. The CDR3 nucleotides read TGTGCCAGCAGTTGGACAGGGGGATCCTCGGAGACCCAGTACTTC.

The chain links TRBV10-2 to TRBJ2-3, with TRBD1 matching 8 bases. V lost 7 bases, J lost 4 bases, and 7 bases stayed unmatched. The CDR3 runs to 14 residues. CDR1 and CDR2 (germline): WSHSY, SAAADI. DNA of the CDR3: TGCGCCAGCACCTCGACAGGGGTGGCAGATACGCAGTATTTT. Residues: CASTSTGVADTQYF.

The chain employs TRBV28 and TRBJ2-7; D unclear. From germline, CDR1 is MDHEN and CDR2 SYDVKM. The CDR3 loop spans 13 amino acids. Trimming took off 6 bases at V and 7 bases at J, with 16 bases between the two ends. For the CDR3, the DNA is TGTGCCAGCAGGGCCGGGTCCTCTCGAGAGCAGTACTTC. It codes for CASRAGSSREQYF. The full variable domain, its missing parts supplied by reference TRBV28 and TRBJ2-7, is DVKVTQSSRYLVKRTGEKVFLECVQDMDHENMFWYRQDPGLGLRLIYFSYDVKMKEKGDIPEGYSVSREKKERFSLILESASTNQTSMYLCASRAGSSREQYFGPGTRLTVT.

The V gene is TRBV5-6, the J gene TRBJ2-3; 12 nucleotides line up with TRBD2. This CDR3 is 16 amino acids long. The germline V gene encodes CDR1 SGHDT and CDR2 YYEEEE. Germline trimming cut 0 bases from V and 4 bases from J; bases unmatched to any gene: 3. CDR3 nucleotide sequence: TGTGCCAGCAGCTTGGGACTAGCGGGAGCGGCAGATACGCAGTATTTT. Residues: CASSLGLAGAADTQYF. Full variable domain (rest looked up from reference TRBV5-6 and TRBJ2-3): DAGVTQSPTHLIKTRGQQVTLRCSPKSGHDTVSWYQQALGQGPQFIFQYYEEEERQRGNFPDRFSGHQFPNYSSELNVNALLLGDSALYLCASSLGLAGAADTQYFGPGTRLTVL.

The J gene is TRBJ2-5, the V gene TRBV4-3; 10 bases align to TRBD2. The germline V gene encodes CDR1 LGHNA and CDR2 YSLEER. V shed 0 bases, J shed 5 bases, and the junction held 3 bases outside the gene matches. This CDR3 comprises 15 residues. CDR3 nucleotides: TGCGCCAGCAGCCAAGAGACGACTAGCGGGGAGACCCAGTACTTC. It specifies CASSQETTSGETQYF.

The genes are TRBV6-6 and TRBJ2-5; 8 bases line up with TRBD1. The CDR3 is 14 residues long. Germline lookup yields CDR1 MNHNY and CDR2 SVGAGI (reference sequence). The junction had 4 bases not matched to a gene; V was cut back by 6 bases and J by 1 base. The CDR3 DNA is TGTGCCAGCAGCATTGACAGGGGCCAAGAGACCCAGTACTTC. This encodes CASSIDRGQETQYF.